This record looks at one TCR beta chain sequence and its context. Its target is unknown. Making use of molecular barcodes, quantitative 5'-RACE generated TCR beta libraries. TCRdb fed the 5' RACE reads into MiXCR, producing one record per CDR3 protein. Among under 250,000 distinct CDR3 sequences listed, roughly 32% were seen once. Germline values: CDR1 SEHNR, CDR2 FQNEAQ (reference sequence). Unmatched junction bases numbered 6, after V lost 2 bases and J lost 6 bases. The CDR3 is 15 residues long. The data derive from a study of CD8 T cells in ankylosing spondylitis. Points from the study as a whole: Matched synovial fluid from ankylosing spondylitis patients was reported to be enriched for disease-linked clones. Characteristic of ankylosing spondylitis blood, it appeared, was a TCR beta motif comprising roughly 8 highly homologous variants.

The chain employs TRBV7-9 and TRBJ1-2, with 10 bases lining up with TRBD1. The TCR originated in a male donor with ankylosing spondylitis or in good health (not recorded which). Sequencing was performed on blood, either unsorted or a sorted T cell fraction (not recorded which). The CDR3: CASSLLDRGSNGYTF. As DNA, the CDR3 is TGTGCCAGCAGCTTATTGGACAGGGGGTCGAATGGCTACACCTTC.